The clone carrying this TCR beta chain was picked up one time. Its antigen is not identified. V lost 6 bases to trimming and J lost 3 bases, with 15 bases between them. Germline loops: CDR1 SNHLY, CDR2 FYNNEI. The CDR3 contains 15 residues. These data originate in a study of shared clonotypes between healthy human individuals. Clones were sequenced by immunoSEQ multiplex PCR, and TCRdb holds only the in-frame ones, with some missing. The profile covers a few hundred thousand clones, with 65% appearing a single time and approximately 10% taken by the ten largest. General study results and limits: Non-shared clonotypes displayed generation probabilities falling below those of clonotypes present in all four donors. Apart from blood, nothing was sampled; tissue repertoires likely differ. Naive subsets generally had larger estimated richness than memory subsets.

This chain links TRBV2 with TRBJ1-5; possibly TRBD1 for D (5 bases). Sequencing input: memory CD4+ T cells sorted from blood. As for subset: CD45RA-negative fraction. This receptor was obtained from a man younger than 40 in good health. The CDR3 here is CASRGITGNNQPQHF. CDR3 nucleotide sequence: TGTGCCAGCAGAGGAATTACAGGAAACAATCAGCCCCAGCATTTT.